These 22 T cell receptor beta chains originate from one sample sequenced in a study of cytomegalovirus exposure and HLA in healthy donors. 13 Jbeta primers and 60 Vbeta primers were used for the PCR. TCRdb keeps only in-frame clones here, not all; method: immunoSEQ multiplex PCR. The sample has roughly 100,000 clones; 76% are singletons. The sample comprised PBMCs. The receptors stem from a woman younger than 30 in good health and CMV-seropositive.

The rearrangement links TRBV6-1 to TRBJ1-2; tentatively, D is TRBD1 (5 bases). Trimming pared 11 bases from V and 0 bases from J, leaving 19 bases between. The CDR3 consists of 15 residues. In germline, CDR1 is MNHNS, CDR2 SASEGT. CDR3 in amino acids: CAGGDTGKANYGYTF. The CDR3 DNA is TGTGCCGGGGGGGATACAGGAAAAGCTAACTATGGCTACACCTTC.

The rearrangement uses TRBV7-9 and TRBJ2-1, with 7 bases that match TRBD2. Germline lookup yields CDR1 SEHNR and CDR2 FQNEAQ (reference sequence). This CDR3 is 13 amino acids long. J lost 4 bases, V lost 3 bases, and 0 bases had no gene match. CDR3 nucleotides: TGTGCCAGCAGCTTTAGCGGGTACAATGAGCAGTTCTTC. This sequence encodes CASSFSGYNEQFF. Using reference TRBV7-9 and TRBJ2-1 for the parts outside the CDR3, the full variable domain is DTGVSQNPRHKITKRGQNVTFRCDPISEHNRLYWYRQTLGQGPEFLTYFQNEAQLEKSRLLSDRFSAERPKGSFSTLEIQRTEQGDSAMYLCASSFSGYNEQFFGPGTRLTVL.

This clone was seen a single time. The chain joins TRBV18 to TRBJ1-4; the match to TRBD1 covers 8 bases. After removal of 3 bases from V and 4 bases from J, the junction contained 10 bases not matched to a gene. The CDR3 is made up of 17 amino acids. Germline V CDR1 and CDR2: KGHSH, LQKENI. In DNA form, the CDR3 reads TGTGCCAGCTCACCCGGGACAGGAGGTGTACTTAATGAAAAACTGTTTTTT. Its protein product is CASSPGTGGVLNEKLFF. Full variable domain (rest looked up from reference TRBV18 and TRBJ1-4): NAGVMQNPRHLVRRRGQEARLRCSPMKGHSHVYWYRQLPEEGLKFMVYLQKENIIDESGMPKERFSAEFPKEGPSILRIQQVVRGDSAAYFCASSPGTGGVLNEKLFFGSGTQLSVL.

The J gene is TRBJ2-5, the V gene TRBV9; 7 nucleotides agree with TRBD1. CDR1 is SGDLS, CDR2 YYNGEE, per germline. Trimming removed 4 bases from V and 4 bases from J; junction bases left unmatched: 10. This CDR3 is built from 15 residues. The CDR3 is CASSSEGAGTETQYF. CDR3 nucleotides: TGTGCCAGCAGCTCAGAGGGGGCCGGGACAGAGACCCAGTACTTC.

CDR3 DNA: TGTGCCATCAGTGACCCGACAGGGGCGTGGGAGACCCAGTACTTC. It codes for CAISDPTGAWETQYF. The V call is TRBV10-3, the J call TRBJ2-5, with TRBD1 identical over 8 bases. CDR1 is ENHRY, CDR2 SYGVKD, per germline. J lost 5 bases, V lost 3 bases, and 8 bases had no gene match. The CDR3 runs to 15 residues.

The V and J genes are TRBV7-9 and TRBJ1-4; a weak D match, TRBD1 (6 bases). The germline gives CDR1 SEHNR, CDR2 FQNEAQ (reference sequence). Deletions cut 2 bases from V and 2 bases from J, with 9 bases between. CDR3 size: 15 residues. The DNA for the CDR3 is TGTGCCAGCAGCTTACAGGGGAATACTAATGAAAAACTGTTTTTT. Protein product: CASSLQGNTNEKLFF.

The chain combines TRBV2 with TRBJ2-7, with 10 bases lining up with TRBD1. Germline V gene data show CDR1 as SNHLY and CDR2 as FYNNEI. The CDR3 covers 14 residues. V lost 6 bases, J lost 7 bases, and 9 bases stayed unmatched. DNA for the CDR3: TGTGCCAGCAGAGAGACAGGGGGCTGGGGGGAGCAGTACTTC. It translates to CASRETGGWGEQYF.

The V gene is TRBV6-1, the J gene TRBJ1-6; possibly TRBD1 for D (5 bases). Deletions cut 5 bases from V and 16 bases from J, with 12 bases between. This CDR3 contains 11 residues. Per germline, CDR1 MNHNS and CDR2 SASEGT. CDR3 in amino acids: CASSRQSLLHF. In DNA form, the CDR3 reads TGTGCCAGCAGTCGACAGTCCTTACTCCACTTT.

The rearrangement joins TRBV2 to TRBJ1-5; D is undetermined. The CDR3 loop spans 15 amino acids. Germline assignment: CDR1 SNHLY and CDR2 FYNNEI. Trimming cost V 6 bases and J 1 base, with 13 bases left between them. The CDR3 here is CASREDLRSNQPQHF. Written as DNA, the CDR3 is TGTGCCAGCAGGGAGGACCTTAGGAGCAATCAGCCCCAGCATTTT. The full variable domain, completed using reference TRBV2 and TRBJ1-5, is EPEVTQTPSHQVTQMGQEVILRCVPISNHLYFYWYRQILGQKVEFLVSFYNNEISEKSEIFDDQFSVERPDGSNFTLKIRSTKLEDSAMYFCASREDLRSNQPQHFGDGTRLSIL.

This clone was observed a few times. The rearrangement links TRBV7-6 to TRBJ2-2; 7 positions match TRBD1. Germline trimming cut 2 bases from V and 1 base from J; bases unmatched to any gene: 10. The germline gives CDR1 SGHVS, CDR2 FNYEAQ. CDR3 length: 18 amino acids. The CDR3 DNA is TGTGCCAGCAGCTTAAAGGGGGCACAGGGGATGAACACCGGGGAGCTGTTTTTT. This encodes CASSLKGAQGMNTGELFF.

This clone has a single count. This chain links TRBV19 with TRBJ2-7; 9 nucleotides align to TRBD2. With V trimmed by 6 bases and J by 6 bases, 3 bases remained unmatched. Germline V gene data show CDR1 as LNHDA and CDR2 as SQIVND (reference sequence). CDR3 length equals 12 residues. The CDR3 DNA reads TGTGCCAGTAGCGCGGGAGGGGTCGAGCAGTACTTC. This translates into CASSAGGVEQYF.

Written as DNA, the CDR3 is TGTGCCAGCAGACCCGCACCACTTGCGCCAAGCACAGATACGCAGTATTTT. It codes for CASRPAPLAPSTDTQYF. The chain uses TRBV7-9 and TRBJ2-3; D unresolved. CDR3 size: 17 residues. Germline values: CDR1 SEHNR, CDR2 FQNEAQ (reference sequence). Trimming stripped 6 bases from V and 0 bases from J, with 19 bases between. Variable domain in full (rest from reference TRBV7-9 and TRBJ2-3): DTGVSQNPRHKITKRGQNVTFRCDPISEHNRLYWYRQTLGQGPEFLTYFQNEAQLEKSRLLSDRFSAERPKGSFSTLEIQRTEQGDSAMYLCASRPAPLAPSTDTQYFGPGTRLTVL.

This chain joins TRBV29-1 and TRBJ2-5; 8 positions match TRBD2. The J call is doubtful: the DNA matches TRBJ2-7 better. The CDR3 length is 15 residues. Germline values: CDR1 SQVTM, CDR2 ANQGSEA. In DNA form, the CDR3 reads TGCAGCGTTGAGGGATGGAGCGGGAGTTTCCGCGAGCAGTACTTC. Its translation is CSVEGWSGSFREQYF.

The rearrangement links TRBV30 to TRBJ1-1, with D uncertain. The V end lost 1 base, the J end lost 0 bases, and 12 bases lay between the germline ends. This CDR3 contains 15 residues. In germline, CDR1 is GTSNPN, CDR2 SVGIG (reference sequence). The CDR3 spells CAWSAGLTMNTEAFF. The CDR3 region has the DNA TGTGCCTGGAGTGCCGGACTGACAATGAACACTGAAGCTTTCTTT.

A few counts support this clone. This sequence joins TRBV2 and TRBJ1-5; D remains unclear. Trimming pared 2 bases from V and 4 bases from J, leaving 15 bases between. CDR3 size: 16 residues. CDR1 is SNHLY and CDR2 is FYNNEI in the germline V gene. The CDR3 here is CASSESVLRVNQPQHF. The CDR3 coding sequence is TGTGCCAGCAGTGAATCGGTTTTGCGAGTTAATCAGCCCCAGCATTTT.

This clone was seen just once. The gene calls are TRBV7-2 and TRBJ2-3, with 7 nucleotides matching TRBD1. The CDR3 runs 16 residues. From germline, CDR1 is SGHTA and CDR2 FQGNSA. V shed 5 bases and J 10 bases; nucleotides not matched to a gene: 18. The CDR3 loop is CASSPYDRVQVSAQYF. The CDR3 nucleotides are TGTGCCAGCAGCCCATACGACAGGGTTCAGGTTTCTGCGCAGTATTTT.

Points on this clone: The junction differs from germline at one of its ends, possibly a read error. This rearrangement joins TRBV7-7 to TRBJ2-2; D is ambiguous. This CDR3 region has 13 residues. Germline V gene sequence: CDR1 SSHAT, CDR2 FNYEAQ (reference sequence). CDR3 sequence (DNA): TGTGCTAGCAGCCTCCTAGGTGGCGGGGAGCTGTTTTTT. Residues: CASSLLGGGELFF.

A few counts support this clone. V gene TRBV30 combines with J gene TRBJ2-5, with 11 nucleotides matching TRBD2. With the DNA end fitting TRBJ2-7 better, the J assignment may be wrong. The CDR3 extends over 17 amino acids. Germline assignment: CDR1 GTSNPN and CDR2 SVGIG (reference sequence). The CDR3 loop reads CAWSVTRTSGSPYEQYF. The CDR3 DNA is TGTGCCTGGAGTGTAACCCGCACTAGCGGGAGTCCCTACGAGCAGTACTTC.

The chain uses TRBV18 and TRBJ2-1, with TRBD2 identical over 12 bases. CDR1 KGHSH and CDR2 LQKENI come from the germline V gene. CDR3 length: 17 residues. The V segment lost 0 bases and the J segment 6 bases; nucleotides outside the gene matches: 6. The CDR3 DNA sequence: TGTGCCAGCTCACCACCGTCGACTAGCGGGAGCCCCAATGAGCAGTTCTTC. This codes for CASSPPSTSGSPNEQFF.

The table lists this clone with a few counts. V is TRBV27 and J is TRBJ2-3, with D unresolved. Trimming cost V 5 bases and J 5 bases, with 8 bases left between them. This CDR3 spans 12 amino acids. Germline loops: CDR1 MNHEY, CDR2 SMNVEV (reference sequence). CDR3 nucleotides: TGTGCCAGCAGTCTTATCGGAGATACGCAGTATTTT. Translated: CASSLIGDTQYF.

The chain employs TRBV4-1 and TRBJ2-7; 8 positions agree with TRBD1. Germline CDR1 reads MGHRA; CDR2 reads YSYEKL. The ends lost 3 bases at V and 9 bases at J; junction bases unmatched: 16. This CDR3 is 16 amino acids long. The CDR3 region has the DNA TGCGCCAGCAGCCAGTTTACCGGGACAGGCTCTTCCGGGCAGTACTTC. The encoded protein is CASSQFTGTGSSGQYF.

The rearrangement uses TRBV5-1 and TRBJ2-3, with a possible D match to TRBD2 (5 bases). V was trimmed by 4 bases and J by 6 bases, leaving 15 bases between them. The CDR3 length is 14 residues. The germline gives CDR1 SGHRS, CDR2 YFSETQ. Written as DNA, the CDR3 is TGCGCCAGCAGCCCCGGACGGGGTGGCGATACGCAGTATTTT. Protein sequence: CASSPGRGGDTQYF.